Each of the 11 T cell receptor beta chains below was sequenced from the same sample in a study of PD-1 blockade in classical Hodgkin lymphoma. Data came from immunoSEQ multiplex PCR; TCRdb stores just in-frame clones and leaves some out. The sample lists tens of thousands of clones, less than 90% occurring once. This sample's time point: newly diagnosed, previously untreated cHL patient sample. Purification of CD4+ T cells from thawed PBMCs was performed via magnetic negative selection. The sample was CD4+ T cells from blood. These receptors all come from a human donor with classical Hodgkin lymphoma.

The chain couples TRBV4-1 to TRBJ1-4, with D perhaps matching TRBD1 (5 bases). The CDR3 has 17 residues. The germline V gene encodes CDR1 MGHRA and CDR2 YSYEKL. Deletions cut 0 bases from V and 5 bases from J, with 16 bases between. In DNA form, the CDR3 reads TGCGCCAGCAGCCAAGATCGAGGGGCAGGACCAAATGAAAAACTGTTTTTT. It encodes CASSQDRGAGPNEKLFF.

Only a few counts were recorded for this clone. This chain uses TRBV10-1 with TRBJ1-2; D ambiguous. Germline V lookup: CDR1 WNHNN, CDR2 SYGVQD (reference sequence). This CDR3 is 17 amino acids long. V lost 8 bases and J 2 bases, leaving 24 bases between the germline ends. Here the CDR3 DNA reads TGCGCCAGCCCCCGCGGGCAGCTGGGAAAATCGAACTATGGCTACACCTTC. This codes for CASPRGQLGKSNYGYTF.

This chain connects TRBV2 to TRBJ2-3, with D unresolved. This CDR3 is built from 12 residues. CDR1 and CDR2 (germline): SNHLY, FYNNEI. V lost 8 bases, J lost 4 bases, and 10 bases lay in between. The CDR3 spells CASGSIADTQYF. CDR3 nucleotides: TGTGCCAGCGGTAGTATAGCAGATACGCAGTATTTT.

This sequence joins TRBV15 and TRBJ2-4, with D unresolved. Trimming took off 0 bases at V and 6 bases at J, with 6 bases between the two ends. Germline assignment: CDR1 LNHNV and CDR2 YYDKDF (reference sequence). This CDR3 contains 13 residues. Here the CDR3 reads CATSRDSSNIQYF. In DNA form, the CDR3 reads TGTGCCACCAGCAGAGACAGTTCAAACATTCAGTACTTC.

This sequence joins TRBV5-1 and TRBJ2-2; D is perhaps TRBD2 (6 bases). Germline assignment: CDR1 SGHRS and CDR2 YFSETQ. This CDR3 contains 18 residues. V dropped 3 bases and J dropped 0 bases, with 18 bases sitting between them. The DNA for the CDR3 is TGCGCCAGCAGCTCGACCACTAGACTAGACTCGAACACCGGGGAGCTGTTTTTT. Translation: CASSSTTRLDSNTGELFF.

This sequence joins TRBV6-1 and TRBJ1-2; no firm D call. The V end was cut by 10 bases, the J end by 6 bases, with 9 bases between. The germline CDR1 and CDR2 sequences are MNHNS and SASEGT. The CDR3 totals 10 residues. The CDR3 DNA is TGTGCCACCGGATTGGATGGCTACACCTTC. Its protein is CATGLDGYTF.

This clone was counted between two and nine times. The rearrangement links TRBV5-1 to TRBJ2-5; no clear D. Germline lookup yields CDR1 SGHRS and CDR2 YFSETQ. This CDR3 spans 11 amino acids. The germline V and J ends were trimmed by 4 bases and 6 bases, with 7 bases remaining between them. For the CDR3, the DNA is TGCGCCAGCAGCCCTGGCCAGACCCAGTACTTC. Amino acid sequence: CASSPGQTQYF. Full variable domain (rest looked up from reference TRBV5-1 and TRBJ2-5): KAGVTQTPRYLIKTRGQQVTLSCSPISGHRSVSWYQQTPGQGLQFLFEYFSETQRNKGNFPGRFSGRQFSNSRSEMNVSTLELGDSALYLCASSPGQTQYFGPGTRLLVL.

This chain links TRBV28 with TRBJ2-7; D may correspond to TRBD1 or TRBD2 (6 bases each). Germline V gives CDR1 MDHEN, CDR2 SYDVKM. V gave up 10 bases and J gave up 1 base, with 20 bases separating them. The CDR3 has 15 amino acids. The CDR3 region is CATQGPGAGSYEQYF. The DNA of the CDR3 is TGTGCCACCCAGGGGCCGGGGGCAGGATCCTACGAGCAGTACTTC.

This chain's CDR3 is CASSPTGSNEQFF. As DNA, the CDR3 is TGTGCCAGCAGCCCGACAGGGTCCAATGAGCAGTTCTTC. This chain joins TRBV9 and TRBJ2-1; 7 positions agree with TRBD1. Germline assignment: CDR1 SGDLS and CDR2 YYNGEE. V gave up 4 bases and J gave up 6 bases; unmatched junction bases: 4. This CDR3 has 13 residues.

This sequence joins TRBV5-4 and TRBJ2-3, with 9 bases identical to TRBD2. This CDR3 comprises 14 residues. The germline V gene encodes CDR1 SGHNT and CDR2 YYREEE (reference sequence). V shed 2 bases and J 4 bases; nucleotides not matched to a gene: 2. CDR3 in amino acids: CASSLAGGSDTQYF. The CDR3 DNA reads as TGTGCCAGCAGCTTAGCGGGAGGTTCAGATACGCAGTATTTT.

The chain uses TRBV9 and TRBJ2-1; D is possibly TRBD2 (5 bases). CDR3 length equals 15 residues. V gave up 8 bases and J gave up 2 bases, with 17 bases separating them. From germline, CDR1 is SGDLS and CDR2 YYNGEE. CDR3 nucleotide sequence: TGTGCCAGTGGAGGTCCCCAACGAGCCTACAATGAGCAGTTCTTC. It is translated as CASGGPQRAYNEQFF. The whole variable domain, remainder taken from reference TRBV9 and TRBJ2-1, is DSGVTQTPKHLITATGQRVTLRCSPRSGDLSVYWYQQSLDQGLQFLIQYYNGEERAKGNILERFSAQQFPDLHSELNLSSLELGDSALYFCASGGPQRAYNEQFFGPGTRLTVL.